One sample yielded the 3 T cell receptor beta chains listed below, sequenced in a study of blood T cell repertoires in COVID-19. Some clones are missing from TCRdb's copy, which holds only in-frame ones; the method was immunoSEQ multiplex PCR. The sample consists of tens of thousands of clones, approximately 82% of them appearing once. Sequenced input: peripheral blood. The source of these receptors is a human donor in a cohort sampled during active COVID-19.

This clone came up once. The chain uses TRBV19 and TRBJ1-4, with D uncertain. The CDR3 has 12 residues. Germline V gene lookup returns CDR1 LNHDA and CDR2 SQIVND (reference sequence). With 6 bases removed from V and 8 bases from J, the gap between germline ends came to 10 bases. CDR3 nucleotides: TGTGCCAGTAGCCGGGTCAGCGAAAAACTGTTTTTT. It codes for CASSRVSEKLFF. Drawing the rest from reference TRBV19 and TRBJ1-4, the complete variable domain is DGGITQSPKYLFRKEGQNVTLSCEQNLNHDAMYWYRQDPGQGLRLIYYSQIVNDFQKGDIAEGYSVSREKKESFPLTVTSAQKNPTAFYLCASSRVSEKLFFGSGTQLSVL.

This rearrangement joins TRBV18 to TRBJ1-1, with 9 bases aligning to TRBD1. After removal of 4 bases from V and 0 bases from J, the junction contained 9 bases not matched to a gene. This CDR3 spans 17 amino acids. The germline gives CDR1 KGHSH, CDR2 LQKENI. The CDR3 loop reads CASSLHGTGFVNTEAFF. The CDR3 nucleotides read TGTGCCAGCTCACTACACGGGACAGGGTTTGTGAACACTGAAGCTTTCTTT.

V usage is TRBV29-1 and J usage is TRBJ2-7, with a possible D match to TRBD2 (6 bases). CDR1 and CDR2 from the germline V gene are SQVTM and ANQGSEA. The CDR3 has 12 residues. V was trimmed by 4 bases and J by 4 bases, leaving 11 bases between them. CDR3 in DNA: TGCAGCGTTGCCGGGACTGGGTACGAGCAGTACTTC. It yields the protein CSVAGTGYEQYF.